This T cell receptor beta chain is from a study of CD8+CD57+ T cells in acquired aplastic anemia. Study background: Each DNA sample taken from sorted CD4+ and CD8+ cells came to about 3.4 ug on average.

CDR3 and TCR beta VDJ profiling relied on a genomic DNA template. TCRdb itself ran the reads through MiXCR, one entry per CDR3 protein. The data show around 170,000 distinct CDR3 sequences, roughly half seen once. The CDR3 is made up of 12 amino acids. Germline CDR1 and CDR2: SNHLY and FYNNEI. The germline V and J ends were trimmed by 6 bases and 8 bases, with 10 bases remaining between them. It was patients with CD8+CD57+ cell expansion by flow cytometry who were chosen for sequencing. Study-level results: The CD8+ Simpson's diversity of patients and controls was not significantly different. In common between the patients and the controls were more than 25 CD8+ CDR3 sequences.

On this clonotype: Its antigen remains unidentified.

The chain is built from TRBV2 and TRBJ2-2; D may be TRBD1 (6 bases). The origin of this receptor is a human donor with aplastic anemia. The sample taken for sequencing was sorted CD4+, CD8+, or CD8+CD57+ T cells (not recorded which) from PBMCs. CDR3 residues: CASSAGTGELFF. Written as DNA, the CDR3 is TGTGCCAGCAGCGCCGGGACAGGGGAGCTGTTTTTT.